The 24 T cell receptor beta chains below were found in one sample sequenced in a study of T cell clones after liver transplantation. Libraries were prepared by immunoSEQ multiplex PCR; TCRdb keeps only in-frame clonotypes and omits some of them. This table has roughly 67,000 clones, roughly 92% appearing once. The sequenced sample was CD4+ T cells from blood, obtained about 27 months after liver transplant. The receptors come from a human patient who received a liver transplant. Some T cells may trace back to the graft donor.

The chain combines TRBV18 with TRBJ2-3, with 16 bases fitting TRBD2. Trimming at V came to 1 base and at J to 2 bases, leaving 12 bases not matched to a gene. Germline loops: CDR1 KGHSH, CDR2 LQKENI. The CDR3 is 21 amino acids. The CDR3 DNA reads TGTGCCAGCTCACCACGGGGGACTAGCGGGAGGGCCGCAGGTATCACAGATACGCAGTATTTT. This sequence encodes CASSPRGTSGRAAGITDTQYF.

V and J are TRBV7-7 and TRBJ2-1; 16 bases are shared with TRBD2. Germline assignment: CDR1 SSHAT and CDR2 FNYEAQ (reference sequence). The CDR3 covers 18 residues. The J segment lost 7 bases and the V segment lost 5 bases, leaving 11 bases of the junction unmatched. DNA for the CDR3: TGTGCCAGCAGCATCGGGGGGACTAGCGGGAGGGCCGGTAATGAGCAGTTCTTC. Amino acids: CASSIGGTSGRAGNEQFF.

The chain couples TRBV11-3 to TRBJ2-7; D is perhaps TRBD2 (6 bases). Germline CDR1 reads SGHNT; CDR2 reads YENEEA. This CDR3 comprises 16 residues. V shed 0 bases and J shed 3 bases, with 15 bases lying between them. The CDR3: CASSLEIGGRGYEQYF. CDR3 in DNA: TGTGCCAGCAGCTTAGAGATCGGGGGAAGGGGCTACGAGCAGTACTTC.

The chain has TRBV11-3 and TRBJ1-1, with D unclear. The V and J ends lost 4 bases and 4 bases respectively, with 7 bases between them. This CDR3 contains 12 residues. Germline CDR1 reads SGHNT; CDR2 reads YENEEA. CDR3 loop: CASSWVGTEAFF. The CDR3 bases are TGTGCCAGCAGCTGGGTGGGCACTGAAGCTTTCTTT.

J is TRBJ2-7 and V is TRBV11-2; 8 nucleotides line up with TRBD1. This CDR3 has 15 residues. J gave up 0 bases and V 3 bases, and 4 bases lay outside the gene matches. Germline values: CDR1 SGHAT, CDR2 FQNNGV. In nucleotides, the CDR3 is TGTGCCAGCAGCTTCCCGGGACAGGACTCCTACGAGCAGTACTTC. This codes for CASSFPGQDSYEQYF.

The V call is TRBV7-3, the J call TRBJ1-2; D is unclear. Germline CDR1 and CDR2: SGHTA and FQGTGA. This CDR3 region has 13 residues. Deletions cut 3 bases from V and 5 bases from J, with 10 bases between. As DNA, the CDR3 is TGTGCCAGCAGCTTGACTGCTACTTATGGCTACACCTTC. Protein: CASSLTATYGYTF.

This clone is termed medium-sized (0.01 to 0.1%). The V gene is TRBV28, the J gene TRBJ1-5; unclear D gene. Per germline, CDR1 MDHEN and CDR2 SYDVKM. The ends were cut back, 7 bases at V and 5 bases at J, with 9 bases in the middle. The CDR3 covers 12 residues. The CDR3 protein is CASTREDQPQHF. In DNA form, the CDR3 reads TGTGCCAGCACGAGGGAGGATCAGCCCCAGCATTTT.

J is TRBJ2-1 and V is TRBV7-2, with D possibly called TRBD1 or TRBD2 (6 bases each). Germline-derived CDR1 and CDR2 are SGHTA and FQGNSA. This CDR3 has 14 amino acids. V gave up 7 bases and J gave up 0 bases, with 10 bases separating them. CDR3: CASKGGPSYNEQFF. The CDR3 DNA reads TGTGCCAGCAAGGGGGGTCCCTCCTACAATGAGCAGTTCTTC.

This sequence joins TRBV10-3 and TRBJ2-7, with 10 bases fitting TRBD1. This CDR3 is built from 15 residues. Germline trimming cut 6 bases from V and 9 bases from J; bases unmatched to any gene: 14. Per the germline V gene, CDR1 is ENHRY and CDR2 is SYGVKD. The CDR3 spells CAISDRDRGVLGQYF. The CDR3 DNA sequence: TGTGCCATCAGCGATCGGGACAGGGGTGTTCTCGGGCAGTACTTC.

This chain uses TRBV29-1 with TRBJ2-3; D not certain. From germline, CDR1 is SQVTM and CDR2 ANQGSEA. The CDR3 runs to 14 residues. V was clipped by 6 bases and J by 0 bases, with 13 bases between them. CDR3 bases: TGCAGCGTGGTGGCGGTTTCTAGCACAGATACGCAGTATTTT. This gives the protein CSVVAVSSTDTQYF.

The chain combines TRBV6-1 with TRBJ1-1, with a possible D match to TRBD1 (5 bases). Germline CDR1 MNHNS, CDR2 SASEGT. Trimming cost V 0 bases and J 3 bases, with 8 bases left between them. The length of the CDR3 is 14 residues. CDR3 DNA: TGTGCCAGCAGTGAAGCAGGGACGGACACTGAAGCTTTCTTT. As protein: CASSEAGTDTEAFF.

This rearrangement joins TRBV6-1 to TRBJ2-3, with D possibly matching TRBD2 (6 bases). Trimming removed 4 bases at V and 2 bases at J, with 16 bases between. CDR1 is MNHNS and CDR2 is SASEGT in the germline V gene. The CDR3 contains 16 residues. CDR3: CASSGRDFPHTDTQYF. CDR3 nucleotide sequence: TGTGCCAGCAGTGGCCGGGACTTCCCCCACACAGATACGCAGTATTTT.

The rearrangement joins TRBV5-6 to TRBJ2-7; D unclear. V was clipped by 0 bases and J by 2 bases, with 15 bases between them. The CDR3 loop spans 16 amino acids. The germline gives CDR1 SGHDT, CDR2 YYEEEE. In DNA form, the CDR3 reads TGTGCCAGCAGCTTGGGTTTTTCCGCGTTGCCCTACGAGCAGTACTTC. Its translation: CASSLGFSALPYEQYF.

This chain joins TRBV21-1 and TRBJ1-2. TRBV21-1 is described as a pseudogene. This CDR3 contains 14 residues. The DNA of the CDR3 is TGTGCCAGCAGGACTCCGAGGGCCAGCTATGGCTACACCTTC. This encodes CASRTPRASYGYTF.

The V call is TRBV2, the J call TRBJ1-4; the D gene is possibly TRBD1 (6 bases). The germline V and J ends were trimmed by 5 bases and 7 bases, with 11 bases remaining between them. The CDR3 totals 13 residues. The germline V gene has CDR1 SNHLY and CDR2 FYNNEI. CDR3 loop: CASSRRTVEKLFF. DNA of the CDR3: TGTGCCAGCAGTCGGCGGACAGTTGAAAAACTGTTTTTT. Variable domain in full (rest from reference TRBV2 and TRBJ1-4): EPEVTQTPSHQVTQMGQEVILRCVPISNHLYFYWYRQILGQKVEFLVSFYNNEISEKSEIFDDQFSVERPDGSNFTLKIRSTKLEDSAMYFCASSRRTVEKLFFGSGTQLSVL.

This clone showed up just once. V is TRBV6-4 and J is TRBJ2-5; 13 nucleotides align to TRBD2. Germline V gene lookup returns CDR1 MRHNA and CDR2 SNTAGT. V shed 2 bases and J 4 bases; nucleotides not matched to a gene: 7. The CDR3 length is 17 residues. The CDR3 DNA sequence: TGTGCCAGCAGTGACCTCCGGACTAGCGGGAGTTCAGAGACCCAGTACTTC. Translation gives CASSDLRTSGSSETQYF.

The rearrangement links TRBV18 to TRBJ2-7; 9 bases are a match to TRBD2. There are 18 residues in the CDR3. Germline loops: CDR1 KGHSH, CDR2 LQKENI. The trim removed 1 base at V and 2 bases at J, leaving 12 bases unmatched. Here the CDR3 DNA reads TGTGCCAGCTCACCACTGGCGGGAGGGCGGTCTCAAGCCTACGAGCAGTACTTC. It is translated as CASSPLAGGRSQAYEQYF.

The CDR3 DNA sequence: TGTGCCAGCAGTAGACAGAAATGGGCGGGCACTGAAGCTTTCTTT. Translation gives CASSRQKWAGTEAFF. The chain combines TRBV2 with TRBJ1-1, with TRBD1 as a possible D gene (5 bases). This CDR3 contains 15 residues. The V end lost 5 bases, the J end lost 4 bases, and 17 bases lay between the germline ends. CDR1 is SNHLY and CDR2 is FYNNEI in the germline V gene. Using reference TRBV2 and TRBJ1-1 for the parts outside the CDR3, the full variable domain is EPEVTQTPSHQVTQMGQEVILRCVPISNHLYFYWYRQILGQKVEFLVSFYNNEISEKSEIFDDQFSVERPDGSNFTLKIRSTKLEDSAMYFCASSRQKWAGTEAFFGQGTRLTVV.

V usage is TRBV4-3 and J usage is TRBJ2-6, with D possibly TRBD1 on 5 matching bases. V lost 0 bases, J lost 2 bases, and 17 bases lay in between. The germline V gene has CDR1 LGHNA and CDR2 YSLEER. The CDR3 is made up of 19 amino acids. The CDR3 DNA reads TGCGCCAGCAGCCAAGATCCGATTGCAGGGATCCCTGGGGCCAACGTCCTGACTTTC. As protein: CASSQDPIAGIPGANVLTF.

The chain employs TRBV29-1 and TRBJ1-5; D gene unclear. Per the germline V gene, CDR1 is SQVTM and CDR2 is ANQGSEA. V shed 6 bases and J shed 6 bases, with 15 bases lying between them. The CDR3 extends over 13 amino acids. The CDR3 here is CSVGDGLAQPQHF. DNA of the CDR3: TGCAGCGTAGGCGACGGGCTCGCTCAGCCCCAGCATTTT.

CDR3 in amino acids: CASSEGGGELFF. The DNA of the CDR3 is TGTGCCAGCAGTGAGGGGGGCGGGGAGCTGTTTTTT. The chain couples TRBV2 to TRBJ2-2; D is possibly TRBD2 (6 bases). V dropped 3 bases and J dropped 7 bases, with 6 bases sitting between them. The CDR3 totals 12 residues. Germline CDR1 is SNHLY and CDR2 is FYNNEI.

Note on this clone: At one end the junction does not follow the germline gene, possibly because of a read error. The chain links TRBV27 to TRBJ2-6; 7 bases agree with TRBD1. Germline V lookup: CDR1 MNHEY, CDR2 SMNVEV (reference sequence). CDR3 length equals 15 residues. CDR3 region: CASSTGVSGANILTF. The CDR3 nucleotides are TGTGCCAGCAGTACAGGGGTCTCTGGGGCCAACATCCTGACTTTC.

V gene TRBV5-5 combines with J gene TRBJ2-1; 8 nucleotides match TRBD2. This CDR3 is built from 15 residues. V was clipped by 4 bases and J by 7 bases; unmatched bases: 10. Germline CDR1 is SGHKS and CDR2 is YYEKEE (reference sequence). In nucleotides, the CDR3 is TGTGCCAGCAGCCAAGCCGGGACTAGGACGAATGAGCAGTTCTTC. This encodes CASSQAGTRTNEQFF.

The chain uses TRBV2 and TRBJ1-1, with a possible D match to TRBD1 (5 bases). V lost 5 bases and J lost 0, with 7 bases in between. CDR1 is SNHLY and CDR2 is FYNNEI in the germline V gene. CDR3 length equals 13 residues. The CDR3 reads CASSRGVNTEAFF. The CDR3 nucleotides are TGTGCCAGCAGTCGGGGGGTGAACACTGAAGCTTTCTTT.